One and the same sample provided the 30 T cell receptor beta chains below, sequenced in a study of cytomegalovirus exposure and HLA in healthy donors. This table comes from immunoSEQ multiplex PCR, and its TCRdb copy is limited to in-frame clones, with some not included. Found here are fewer than 90,000 clones, around 82% of them singletons; the top ten hold around 10%. Sequencing was done on a sample of PBMCs. Receptors were obtained from a woman aged 18-35 years in good health and CMV-seropositive.

The rearrangement links TRBV7-9 to TRBJ1-6; 7 bases line up with TRBD1. The CDR3 loop spans 13 amino acids. Germline V gives CDR1 SEHNR, CDR2 FQNEAQ (reference sequence). J gave up 9 bases and V 1 base, and 0 bases lay outside the gene matches. The chain's CDR3 is CASSLGTGSPLHF. DNA for the CDR3: TGTGCCAGCAGCTTAGGGACAGGTTCACCCCTCCACTTT.

CDR3 region: CASSRLAGGDEQFF. CDR3 coding DNA: TGCGCCAGCAGCCGACTAGCGGGGGGGGATGAGCAGTTCTTC. The V call is TRBV4-1, the J call TRBJ2-1, with 14 nucleotides matching TRBD2. V shed 4 bases and J 8 bases; nucleotides not matched to a gene: 1. This CDR3 spans 14 amino acids. Germline-derived CDR1 and CDR2 are MGHRA and YSYEKL.

The chain combines TRBV6-5 with TRBJ1-2, with D possibly TRBD1 on 5 matching bases. Between the trimmed V and J ends, which lost 7 bases and 3 bases, there was a span of 9 bases. The CDR3 runs to 12 residues. The germline V gene encodes CDR1 MNHEY and CDR2 SVGAGI. In DNA, the CDR3 is TGTGCCAGCAAGGGGATACACTATGGCTACACCTTC. Translating it yields CASKGIHYGYTF.

This clone showed up just a few times. The J gene is TRBJ1-5, the V gene TRBV7-9, with no clear D. The CDR3 consists of 15 residues. The germline gives CDR1 SEHNR, CDR2 FQNEAQ (reference sequence). Trimming took off 4 bases at V and 6 bases at J, with 16 bases between the two ends. The DNA for the CDR3 is TGTGCCAGCAGCTCCGAGGCAGAATTAAGTCAGCCCCAGCATTTT. Translation: CASSSEAELSQPQHF.

The chain couples TRBV7-9 to TRBJ1-1, with 7 bases aligning to TRBD1. This CDR3 is built from 16 residues. The V gene's germline CDR1 is SEHNR and CDR2 FQNEAQ (reference sequence). The V and J ends lost 5 bases and 0 bases, in that order; junction bases with no gene match: 9. For the CDR3, the DNA is TGTGCCAGCAGCCCACCCTCGGACAGGTTGAACACTGAAGCTTTCTTT. This encodes CASSPPSDRLNTEAFF. Combining the CDR3 with reference TRBV7-9 and TRBJ1-1 gives the whole variable domain DTGVSQNPRHKITKRGQNVTFRCDPISEHNRLYWYRQTLGQGPEFLTYFQNEAQLEKSRLLSDRFSAERPKGSFSTLEIQRTEQGDSAMYLCASSPPSDRLNTEAFFGQGTRLTVV.

The chain carries TRBV15 and TRBJ1-2; possible D gene TRBD1, 6 bases. The germline V and J ends were trimmed by 4 bases and 2 bases, with 14 bases remaining between them. Germline lookup yields CDR1 LNHNV and CDR2 YYDKDF (reference sequence). The CDR3 totals 15 residues. CDR3 coding DNA: TGTGCCACCAGCACAACGACAGGTTGGAACTATGGCTACACCTTC. Protein product: CATSTTTGWNYGYTF. The full variable domain, with the rest looked up from reference TRBV15 and TRBJ1-2, is DAMVIQNPRYQVTQFGKPVTLSCSQTLNHNVMYWYQQKSSQAPKLLFHYYDKDFNNEADTPDNFQSRRPNTSFCFLDIRSPGLGDTAMYLCATSTTTGWNYGYTFGSGTRLTVV.

CDR3 nucleotide sequence: TGTGCCAGCAGTTTATATCAGGGGCGGAGTAACTATGGCTACACCTTC. Amino acids: CASSLYQGRSNYGYTF. The chain is built from TRBV28 and TRBJ1-2, with TRBD1 as a possible D gene (6 bases). CDR1 and CDR2 from the germline V gene are MDHEN and SYDVKM. CDR3 size: 16 residues. Trimming pared 1 base from V and 1 base from J, leaving 13 bases between.

The chain employs TRBV5-3 and TRBJ2-3; 11 bases match TRBD2. TRBV5-3 is sorted into the ORF group, with uncertain function. CDR3 length: 16 amino acids. Germline trimming cut 0 bases from V and 2 bases from J; bases unmatched to any gene: 2. CDR3 sequence: CARSLGLAGNTDTQYF. The CDR3 DNA is TGTGCCAGAAGCTTGGGACTAGCGGGGAACACAGATACGCAGTATTTT.

This chain connects TRBV4-1 to TRBJ2-3, with 12 bases matching TRBD1. The CDR3 contains 17 residues. CDR1 is MGHRA, CDR2 YSYEKL, per germline. Trimming at V came to 4 bases and at J to 7 bases, leaving 12 bases not matched to a gene. In DNA form, the CDR3 reads TGCGCCAGCAGCCGGGCCAGCGGGACAGGGGGCCAGAATACGCAGTATTTT. It encodes CASSRASGTGGQNTQYF.

J is TRBJ2-5 and V is TRBV19; the D is unclear. Trimming cost V 4 bases and J 3 bases, with 9 bases left between them. Germline lookup yields CDR1 LNHDA and CDR2 SQIVND (reference sequence). The CDR3 is 13 residues long. The CDR3 region has the DNA TGTGCCAGTAGTAGGGCCGTGGAAGAGACCCAGTACTTC. Its translation is CASSRAVEETQYF.

This chain joins TRBV6-5 and TRBJ1-2, with D possibly TRBD1 on 5 matching bases. The CDR3 consists of 14 residues. Germline loops: CDR1 MNHEY, CDR2 SVGAGI. Trimming left V 4 bases short and J 3 bases short, with 12 bases between. In DNA, the CDR3 is TGTGCCAGCAGTTCAATGGGGGGAGACTATGGCTACACCTTC. As protein: CASSSMGGDYGYTF.

The chain has TRBV13 and TRBJ2-1; D is uncertain. Germline V lookup: CDR1 PRHDT, CDR2 FYEKMQ (reference sequence). The CDR3 spans 13 residues. V lost 6 bases and J lost 11, with 17 bases in between. The CDR3 nucleotides read TGTGCCAGCAGATTCGGAGCACTGGATCAGCAGTTCTTC. It yields the protein CASRFGALDQQFF.

The rearrangement joins TRBV30 to TRBJ1-1; D call uncertain. This CDR3 is 13 amino acids long. CDR1 GTSNPN and CDR2 SVGIG come from the germline V gene (reference sequence). V was clipped by 0 bases and J by 3 bases, with 8 bases between them. The DNA for the CDR3 is TGTGCCTGGAGTGTATGGGAGGACACTGAAGCTTTCTTT. Translation: CAWSVWEDTEAFF. The variable domain in full, with the rest retrieved from reference TRBV30 and TRBJ1-1, is SQTIHQWPATLVQPVGSPLSLECTVEGTSNPNLYWYRQAAGRGLQLLFYSVGIGQISSEVPQNLSASRPQDRQFILSSKKLLLSDSGFYLCAWSVWEDTEAFFGQGTRLTVV.

This clone has more than one count but fewer than ten. The CDR3 region is CASSLNPTGRDNSPLHF. DNA for the CDR3: TGTGCCAGCAGCTTAAACCCGACAGGGCGGGACAATTCACCCCTCCACTTT. The chain is built from TRBV13 and TRBJ1-6, with 7 positions matching TRBD1. This CDR3 is built from 17 residues. Germline loops: CDR1 PRHDT, CDR2 FYEKMQ (reference sequence). V lost 2 bases, J lost 7 bases, and 11 bases stayed unmatched.

The CDR3 spells CASSLGEPRDTQYF. DNA of the CDR3: TGTGCCAGCAGCTTGGGAGAGCCTAGAGATACGCAGTATTTT. The chain joins TRBV5-8 to TRBJ2-3; D remains unclear. Deletions cut 0 bases from V and 5 bases from J, with 10 bases between. CDR1 and CDR2 (germline): SGHTS, YDEGEE. This CDR3 is built from 14 residues.

The chain uses TRBV6-4 and TRBJ2-7; tentative D call: TRBD1 (5 bases). Germline CDR1 is MRHNA and CDR2 is SNTAGT. V was shortened by 8 bases and J by 4 bases, with 6 bases between the two germline ends. The CDR3 totals 10 residues. DNA of the CDR3: TGTGCCAGCCAGGGATACGAGCAGTACTTC. This encodes CASQGYEQYF.

The chain uses TRBV19 and TRBJ1-2; D uncertain. The CDR3 contains 13 residues. Germline CDR1 reads LNHDA; CDR2 reads SQIVND (reference sequence). The V gene lost 3 bases and the J gene lost 6 bases, with 11 bases spanning the gap. The CDR3 DNA follows: TGTGCCAGTAGTATTGGCGCTCGGGATGGCTACACCTTC. Translating it yields CASSIGARDGYTF.

This clone was recorded once. CDR3 in DNA: TGTGCCAGCAGTCGGGACAGGGGGGACACTGAAGCTTTCTTT. It specifies CASSRDRGDTEAFF. The chain recombines TRBV6-6 with TRBJ1-1; 11 bases line up with TRBD1. The V and J ends lost 5 bases and 3 bases, in that order; junction bases with no gene match: 2. CDR1 MNHNY and CDR2 SVGAGI come from the germline V gene (reference sequence). The CDR3 runs to 14 residues.

This chain connects TRBV7-2 to TRBJ2-3; D call uncertain. Trimming took 5 bases from V and 6 from J, leaving 6 bases between them. Germline lookup yields CDR1 SGHTA and CDR2 FQGNSA. This CDR3 contains 11 residues. DNA for the CDR3: TGTGCCAGCAGCGGTAGTGATACGCAGTATTTT. Protein: CASSGSDTQYF.

The rearrangement links TRBV6-5 to TRBJ2-1; 8 nucleotides match TRBD2. The germline V gene has CDR1 MNHEY and CDR2 SVGAGI. The CDR3 loop spans 12 amino acids. J gave up 7 bases and V 6 bases, and 2 bases lay outside the gene matches. The CDR3 coding sequence is TGTGCCAGCAGCCGCGGGGGGAATGAGCAGTTCTTC. Residues: CASSRGGNEQFF.

The chain has TRBV20-1 and TRBJ1-2, with no clear D. This CDR3 comprises 11 residues. Trimming pared 6 bases from V and 10 bases from J, leaving 15 bases between. Per germline, CDR1 DFQATT and CDR2 SNEGSKA (reference sequence). CDR3 sequence: CSALASQYYTF. CDR3 nucleotides: TGCAGTGCGTTGGCTTCCCAGTACTACACCTTC.

The chain links TRBV11-2 to TRBJ2-1; 10 nucleotides align to TRBD2. V lost 5 bases, J lost 4 bases, and 5 bases stayed unmatched. The CDR3 has 15 amino acids. Germline V gene data show CDR1 as SGHAT and CDR2 as FQNNGV. CDR3 in amino acids: CASSPGAGGYNEQFF. Here the CDR3 DNA reads TGTGCCAGCAGCCCTGGAGCGGGGGGGTACAATGAGCAGTTCTTC. Variable domain in full (rest from reference TRBV11-2 and TRBJ2-1): EAGVAQSPRYKIIEKRQSVAFWCNPISGHATLYWYQQILGQGPKLLIQFQNNGVVDDSQLPKDRFSAERLKGVDSTLKIQPAKLEDSAVYLCASSPGAGGYNEQFFGPGTRLTVL.

The chain links TRBV11-1 to TRBJ2-5; tentative D call: TRBD2 (7 bases). Germline V lookup: CDR1 SGHAT, CDR2 FQDESV (reference sequence). The CDR3 has 16 amino acids. The ends were cut back, 3 bases at V and 4 bases at J, with 18 bases in the middle. The CDR3 loop is CASSFPHGGLAETQYF. The CDR3 DNA reads TGTGCCAGCAGCTTCCCCCACGGGGGGCTCGCAGAGACCCAGTACTTC.

Turning to this clone: Other DNA sequences in this specimen translate into the identical CDR3. The genes are TRBV18 and TRBJ1-4, with TRBD1 as a possible D gene (6 bases). Trimming stripped 4 bases from V and 0 bases from J, with 6 bases between. The germline CDR1 and CDR2 sequences are KGHSH and LQKENI. This CDR3 has 14 amino acids. CDR3 DNA: TGTGCCAGCTCACAGGGGGCAACTAATGAAAAACTGTTTTTT. Its protein product is CASSQGATNEKLFF.

This sequence joins TRBV5-4 and TRBJ2-7, with D possibly being TRBD2 (5 bases). CDR1 SGHNT and CDR2 YYREEE come from the germline V gene (reference sequence). The V end was cut by 0 bases, the J end by 2 bases, with 12 bases between. The CDR3 runs 15 residues. For the CDR3, the DNA is TGTGCCAGCAGCTTGGTTAGGACTGGAACCTACGAGCAGTACTTC. As protein: CASSLVRTGTYEQYF.

This clone has more than one count but fewer than ten. The chain recombines TRBV28 with TRBJ2-3; 16 bases are shared with TRBD2. The V and J ends lost 5 bases and 8 bases, in that order; junction bases with no gene match: 13. CDR1 is MDHEN, CDR2 SYDVKM, per germline. The CDR3 totals 18 residues. Written as DNA, the CDR3 is TGTGCCAGCAGTCTCCGGCCGGGACTAGCGGGGGGGCGGGGTACGCAGTATTTT. It translates to CASSLRPGLAGGRGTQYF.

This chain connects TRBV5-1 to TRBJ2-2; tentatively, D is TRBD2 (6 bases). Germline V gene sequence: CDR1 SGHRS, CDR2 YFSETQ. Trimming removed 0 bases at V and 0 bases at J, with 6 bases between. The CDR3 spans 15 residues. The CDR3 loop reads CASSLGLANTGELFF. In nucleotides, the CDR3 is TGCGCCAGCAGCTTGGGACTAGCGAACACCGGGGAGCTGTTTTTT.

The V call is TRBV7-2, the J call TRBJ1-1; D remains unclear. The CDR3 is 14 residues long. V was pared by 3 bases and J by 5 bases, with 13 bases between. The germline V gene encodes CDR1 SGHTA and CDR2 FQGNSA. Here the CDR3 reads CASSFHAGRTEAFF. The CDR3, as DNA: TGTGCCAGCAGCTTTCACGCGGGGAGAACTGAAGCTTTCTTT. The entire variable domain, with the rest obtained from reference TRBV7-2 and TRBJ1-1, is as follows: GAGVSQSPSNKVTEKGKDVELRCDPISGHTALYWYRQSLGQGLEFLIYFQGNSAPDKSGLPSDRFSAERTGGSVSTLTIQRTQQEDSAVYLCASSFHAGRTEAFFGQGTRLTVV.

This clone appeared once. V usage is TRBV7-7 and J usage is TRBJ2-6, with 7 nucleotides matching TRBD1. The germline gives CDR1 SSHAT, CDR2 FNYEAQ (reference sequence). The J segment lost 3 bases and the V segment lost 4 bases, leaving 3 bases of the junction unmatched. There are 15 residues in the CDR3. This CDR3 is CASSSTGVGANVLTF. DNA for the CDR3: TGTGCCAGCAGCTCAACAGGGGTTGGGGCCAACGTCCTGACTTTC.

The chain recombines TRBV27 with TRBJ2-7, with 12 positions matching TRBD1. The germline V gene has CDR1 MNHEY and CDR2 SMNVEV (reference sequence). This CDR3 has 21 residues. J was trimmed by 4 bases and V by 6 bases; bases with no gene match: 25. The CDR3 DNA reads TGTGCCAGCAGCACTTTTCGGGCATCCGGGACAGGGGGCCAATTCCGTTACGAGCAGTACTTC. Protein product: CASSTFRASGTGGQFRYEQYF.